Shown below are 18 T cell receptor beta chains from a single sample sequenced in a study of blood T cells in healthy people across ages. Alongside a J-beta primer mix, a sample-barcoded 5' primer served in a second PCR lasting 7 to 11 cycles. A single record per CDR3 protein comes from TCRdb applying MiXCR to the 5' RACE reads. Among over a million distinct CDR3 sequences listed, 40% to 45% were seen once. The sequenced sample consisted of blood. All receptors derive from a woman aged 55 to 70 in good health.

This clonotype was found a few times. This chain links TRBV2 with TRBJ2-5, with 12 bases fitting TRBD2. Germline trimming cut 2 bases from V and 5 bases from J; bases unmatched to any gene: 3. Germline loops: CDR1 SNHLY, CDR2 FYNNEI. The CDR3 loop spans 15 amino acids. For the CDR3, the DNA is TGTGCCAGCAGTGAATGGCTAGCGGGAGGGGAGACCCAGTACTTC. Protein: CASSEWLAGGETQYF. The full variable domain, in which reference TRBV2 and TRBJ2-5 provide the parts outside the CDR3, is EPEVTQTPSHQVTQMGQEVILRCVPISNHLYFYWYRQILGQKVEFLVSFYNNEISEKSEIFDDQFSVERPDGSNFTLKIRSTKLEDSAMYFCASSEWLAGGETQYFGPGTRLLVL.

This clonotype has at least ten counts. The chain links TRBV5-1 to TRBJ2-5, with D possibly called TRBD1 or TRBD2 (5 bases each). This CDR3 is built from 16 residues. Germline V gene lookup returns CDR1 SGHRS and CDR2 YFSETQ. V was shortened by 2 bases and J by 2 bases, with 16 bases between the two germline ends. CDR3 protein: CASSLTGTGRQETQYF. DNA for the CDR3: TGCGCCAGCAGCTTAACGGGAACAGGAAGACAAGAGACCCAGTACTTC. Filled out from reference TRBV5-1 and TRBJ2-5, the complete variable domain reads KAGVTQTPRYLIKTRGQQVTLSCSPISGHRSVSWYQQTPGQGLQFLFEYFSETQRNKGNFPGRFSGRQFSNSRSEMNVSTLELGDSALYLCASSLTGTGRQETQYFGPGTRLLVL.

The table lists this clonotype with a few counts. The V call is TRBV20-1, the J call TRBJ2-5, with 8 bases identical to TRBD2. There are 15 residues in the CDR3. V was pared by 0 bases and J by 11 bases, with 14 bases of the junction left unmatched. The germline gives CDR1 DFQATT, CDR2 SNEGSKA (reference sequence). The CDR3 nucleotides read TGCAGTGCTAGAGAACCTAGCGGGTTCGGTAATGAGCAGTACTTC. This translates into CSAREPSGFGNEQYF.

The chain carries TRBV5-5 and TRBJ2-3; TRBD2 matches 14 bases. After removal of 2 bases from V and 6 bases from J, the junction contained 5 bases not matched to a gene. The germline V gene encodes CDR1 SGHKS and CDR2 YYEKEE (reference sequence). This CDR3 has 16 amino acids. The CDR3 coding sequence is TGTGCCAGCAGCTTCGGACTAGCGGGAGGTGGGGATACGCAGTATTTT. It codes for CASSFGLAGGGDTQYF. Using reference TRBV5-5 and TRBJ2-3 for the parts outside the CDR3, the full variable domain is DAGVTQSPTHLIKTRGQQVTLRCSPISGHKSVSWYQQVLGQGPQFIFQYYEKEERGRGNFPDRFSARQFPNYSSELNVNALLLGDSALYLCASSFGLAGGGDTQYFGPGTRLTVL.

The rearrangement joins TRBV2 to TRBJ2-5; D possibly corresponds to TRBD1 (6 bases). Per the germline V gene, CDR1 is SNHLY and CDR2 is FYNNEI. CDR3 length: 14 amino acids. V was cut by 6 bases and J by 5 bases, with 16 bases left in between. The CDR3 sequence is CASRSQGVGETQYF. The CDR3 DNA is TGTGCCAGCAGATCACAGGGAGTTGGGGAGACCCAGTACTTC.

This rearrangement joins TRBV29-1 to TRBJ2-5; no reliable D call. Germline values: CDR1 SQVTM, CDR2 ANQGSEA. V lost 2 bases and J 1 base, leaving 11 bases between the germline ends. The CDR3 covers 14 residues. The CDR3, as DNA: TGCAGCGTTGAAAGCGTTAGGGCCCAAGAGACCCAGTACTTC. Translation: CSVESVRAQETQYF. Variable domain in full (rest from reference TRBV29-1 and TRBJ2-5): SAVISQKPSRDICQRGTSLTIQCQVDSQVTMMFWYRQQPGQSLTLIATANQGSEATYESGFVIDKFPISRPNLTFSTLTVSNMSPEDSSIYLCSVESVRAQETQYFGPGTRLLVL.

About this clonotype: A clone one base away is much larger, so this may be a read error. The rearrangement uses TRBV29-1 and TRBJ2-7; D is ambiguous. The germline CDR1 and CDR2 sequences are SQVTM and ANQGSEA. The CDR3 has 13 amino acids. Trimming cost V 4 bases and J 7 bases, with 17 bases left between them. This CDR3 is CSVAPHLSGEQYF. CDR3 bases: TGCAGCGTTGCCCCGCACCTTTCGGGTGAGCAGTACTTC.

The chain has TRBV2 and TRBJ2-3, with D possibly being TRBD1 (6 bases). Germline lookup yields CDR1 SNHLY and CDR2 FYNNEI. The germline V and J ends were trimmed by 3 bases and 4 bases, with 14 bases remaining between them. This CDR3 is 15 amino acids long. This chain's CDR3 is CASSDTRTVADTQYF. The CDR3 DNA is TGTGCCAGCAGTGACACTCGGACAGTCGCAGATACGCAGTATTTT.

The chain joins TRBV9 to TRBJ2-2; D uncertain. Trimming removed 0 bases from V and 2 bases from J, with 5 bases in between. Germline V gene data show CDR1 as SGDLS and CDR2 as YYNGEE. The CDR3 is 14 residues long. The CDR3, as DNA: TGTGCCAGCAGCGTAGGTAAAAACACCGGGGAGCTGTTTTTT. Its translation is CASSVGKNTGELFF.

This clonotype came up a few times. The limits of the CDR3 on the DNA are not certain, so only TCRdb's listed CDR3 is given. The V call is TRBV12-1, the J call TRBJ2-7; the D call of TRBD1 is as the table states it, not checked on the DNA. TRBV12-1 has pseudogene status. The CDR3 region is 17 residues in length, termini included. The CDR3 sequence: CASSFAGGTSSSYEQYF.

This sequence joins TRBV18 and TRBJ1-1; D unresolved. The CDR3 totals 15 residues. Germline V CDR1 and CDR2: KGHSH, LQKENI. Trimming shortened V by 6 bases and J by 4 bases, and 18 bases separated the two germline ends. CDR3 protein: CASSPGPDPSTEAFF. The CDR3 region has the DNA TGTGCCAGCTCCCCCGGGCCAGACCCTAGCACTGAAGCTTTCTTT.

The chain carries TRBV5-1 and TRBJ2-3, with D perhaps matching TRBD1 (5 bases). The CDR3 has 12 residues. Trimming stripped 2 bases from V and 6 bases from J, with 7 bases between. From germline, CDR1 is SGHRS and CDR2 YFSETQ. CDR3 sequence: CASSFNRDTQYF. CDR3 nucleotides: TGCGCCAGCAGCTTTAACAGGGATACGCAGTATTTT.

The chain uses TRBV20-1 and TRBJ2-7, with 10 bases identical to TRBD2. The length of the CDR3 is 17 residues. The ends lost 0 bases at V and 5 bases at J; junction bases unmatched: 13. Germline values: CDR1 DFQATT, CDR2 SNEGSKA (reference sequence). The CDR3 reads CSARDGSGRAILHEQYF. DNA for the CDR3: TGCAGTGCTAGAGATGGAAGCGGGAGGGCCATTTTACACGAGCAGTACTTC.

The chain carries TRBV10-3 and TRBJ2-3, with 10 positions matching TRBD1. The CDR3 consists of 17 residues. The V gene's germline CDR1 is ENHRY and CDR2 SYGVKD. V was clipped by 6 bases and J by 2 bases; unmatched bases: 11. Here the CDR3 reads CAIRDSGTGVFTDTQYF. The DNA for the CDR3 is TGTGCCATCAGGGACTCCGGGACAGGGGTCTTCACAGATACGCAGTATTTT.

The chain is built from TRBV11-2 and TRBJ2-1, with 7 bases matching TRBD1. This CDR3 comprises 17 residues. From germline, CDR1 is SGHAT and CDR2 FQNNGV. Trimming removed 4 bases from V and 3 bases from J; junction bases left unmatched: 12. The CDR3 here is CASSSPYRGRDYNEQFF. The CDR3 DNA reads as TGTGCCAGCAGCTCCCCCTACAGGGGCAGGGACTACAATGAGCAGTTCTTC. The full variable domain, completed using reference TRBV11-2 and TRBJ2-1, is EAGVAQSPRYKIIEKRQSVAFWCNPISGHATLYWYQQILGQGPKLLIQFQNNGVVDDSQLPKDRFSAERLKGVDSTLKIQPAKLEDSAVYLCASSSPYRGRDYNEQFFGPGTRLTVL.

The V and J genes are TRBV6-2 or TRBV6-3 and TRBJ2-1, with TRBD2 matching 12 bases. Germline V lookup: CDR1 MNHEY, CDR2 SVGEGT. The V segment lost 6 bases and the J segment 0 bases; nucleotides outside the gene matches: 6. The CDR3 has 17 residues. The CDR3 sequence is CASRPLAGGPSYNEQFF. In nucleotides, the CDR3 is TGTGCCAGCAGGCCTCTAGCGGGAGGGCCCTCCTACAATGAGCAGTTCTTC.

This clonotype was seen more than once but under ten times. This chain uses TRBV7-8 with TRBJ2-5, with TRBD1 identical over 7 bases. Germline lookup yields CDR1 SGHVS and CDR2 FQNEAQ. The length of the CDR3 is 16 residues. The ends lost 5 bases at V and 1 base at J; junction bases unmatched: 10. The CDR3: CASSTQTGLLQETQYF. In DNA, the CDR3 is TGTGCCAGCAGCACCCAGACAGGGCTACTCCAAGAGACCCAGTACTTC.

V usage is TRBV4-1 and J usage is TRBJ1-1; D unresolved. Trimming removed 4 bases at V and 1 base at J, with 13 bases between. Germline values: CDR1 MGHRA, CDR2 YSYEKL. This CDR3 spans 15 amino acids. The CDR3 loop reads CASSLSSRENTEAFF. In DNA form, the CDR3 reads TGCGCCAGCAGCCTTTCCTCCCGGGAGAACACTGAAGCTTTCTTT.